The 2 T cell receptor beta chains in this list originate from one sample, sequenced in a study of T cell responses to AZD1222 COVID-19 vaccine. Repertoires were generated with immunoSEQ multiplex PCR, while TCRdb's copy carries only in-frame clones and drops some. The data show more than 110,000 clones, 92% seen once. Sequenced material: peripheral blood, taken on day 0 of AZD1222 vaccination. All receptors come from an adult in good health.

The chain joins TRBV7-9 to TRBJ2-1, with 11 nucleotides matching TRBD2. The CDR3 has 17 residues. Looked up from germline, CDR1 is SEHNR and CDR2 is FQNEAQ (reference sequence). Trimming at V came to 1 base and at J to 9 bases, leaving 11 bases not matched to a gene. The CDR3 region is CASSLGGVAGGPGEQFF. CDR3 bases: TGTGCCAGCAGCTTAGGTGGGGTAGCGGGAGGGCCTGGTGAGCAGTTCTTC.

The genes are TRBV28 and TRBJ1-3, with no clear D. Germline values: CDR1 MDHEN, CDR2 SYDVKM. The CDR3 sequence is 17 residues long. The V end was cut by 5 bases, the J end by 0 bases, with 17 bases between. The CDR3 bases are TGTGCCAGCAGTCTCCACCTCCCCTTGACCTCTGGAAACACCATATATTTT. It specifies CASSLHLPLTSGNTIYF.